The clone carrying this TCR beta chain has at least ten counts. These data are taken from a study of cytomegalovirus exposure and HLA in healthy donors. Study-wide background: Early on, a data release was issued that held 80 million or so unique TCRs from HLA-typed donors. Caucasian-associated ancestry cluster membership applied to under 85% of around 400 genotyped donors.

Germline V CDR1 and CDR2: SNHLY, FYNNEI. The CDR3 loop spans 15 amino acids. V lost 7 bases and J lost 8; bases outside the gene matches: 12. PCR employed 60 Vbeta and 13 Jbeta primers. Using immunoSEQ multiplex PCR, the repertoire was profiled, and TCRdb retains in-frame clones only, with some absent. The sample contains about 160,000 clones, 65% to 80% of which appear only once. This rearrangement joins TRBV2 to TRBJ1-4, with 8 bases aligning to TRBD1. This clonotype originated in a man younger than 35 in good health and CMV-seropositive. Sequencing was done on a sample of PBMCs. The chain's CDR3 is CASIGMGTGGEKLFF. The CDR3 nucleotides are TGTGCCAGCATCGGAATGGGGACAGGAGGGGAAAAACTGTTTTTT. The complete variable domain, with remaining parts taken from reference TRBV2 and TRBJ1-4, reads EPEVTQTPSHQVTQMGQEVILRCVPISNHLYFYWYRQILGQKVEFLVSFYNNEISEKSEIFDDQFSVERPDGSNFTLKIRSTKLEDSAMYFCASIGMGTGGEKLFFGSGTQLSVL.